The 14 T cell receptor beta chains given below trace back to one sample, sequenced in a study of blood T cell repertoires in COVID-19. Produced via immunoSEQ multiplex PCR; TCRdb's table is partial and in-frame only. Of some 350,000 clones listed, approximately 89% are singletons. The sample taken for sequencing was peripheral blood. The receptors originated from a young woman who had recovered from COVID-19.

The chain uses TRBV5-1 and TRBJ2-3; 11 nucleotides align to TRBD2. Germline assignment: CDR1 SGHRS and CDR2 YFSETQ. The CDR3 length is 15 residues. With 4 bases clipped from V and 2 bases from J, the junction kept 3 bases outside the gene matches. This CDR3 reads CASSVLAGVTDTQYF. The CDR3 coding sequence is TGCGCCAGCAGCGTACTAGCGGGAGTCACAGATACGCAGTATTTT.

The rearrangement uses TRBV7-4 and TRBJ1-2, with 8 bases fitting TRBD1. The CDR3 is 17 amino acids. V shed 3 bases and J 4 bases; nucleotides not matched to a gene: 13. Germline V gene sequence: CDR1 SGHVT, CDR2 SQSDAQ. The CDR3 protein is CASSFQQGAFLSYGYTF. The DNA for the CDR3 is TGTGCCAGCAGCTTCCAGCAGGGGGCGTTTTTATCCTATGGCTACACCTTC. The variable domain in full, with the rest retrieved from reference TRBV7-4 and TRBJ1-2, is GAGVSQSPRYKVAKRGRDVALRCDSISGHVTLYWYRQTLGQGSEVLTYSQSDAQRDKSGRPSGRFSAERPERSVSTLKIQRTEQGDSAVYLCASSFQQGAFLSYGYTFGSGTRLTVV.

This rearrangement joins TRBV2 to TRBJ1-1, with D possibly matching TRBD1 (6 bases). This CDR3 is 15 amino acids long. Germline V CDR1 and CDR2: SNHLY, FYNNEI. Trimming took off 4 bases at V and 2 bases at J, with 14 bases between the two ends. The CDR3 loop is CASSAQYRVNTEAFF. The CDR3 nucleotides read TGTGCCAGCAGTGCGCAGTACAGGGTAAACACTGAAGCTTTCTTT.

This clone was recorded only once. The V gene is TRBV10-3, the J gene TRBJ1-2, with TRBD1 matching 8 bases. V gave up 6 bases and J gave up 4 bases; unmatched junction bases: 7. Germline CDR1 is ENHRY and CDR2 is SYGVKD. The CDR3 covers 14 residues. The CDR3 protein is CAIRGTGASYGYTF. CDR3 nucleotide sequence: TGTGCCATCAGGGGGACAGGTGCAAGCTATGGCTACACCTTC.

This CDR3 is CASSPETSGRKNEQFF. The CDR3, as DNA: TGTGCCAGCAGCCCAGAGACTAGCGGGAGGAAGAATGAGCAGTTCTTC. V usage is TRBV11-3 and J usage is TRBJ2-1; TRBD2 aligns across 13 bases. V was clipped by 5 bases and J by 7 bases; unmatched bases: 8. CDR3 length equals 16 residues. Germline CDR1 reads SGHNT; CDR2 reads YENEEA.

This CDR3 is CATASGTDSGNTIYF. Written as DNA, the CDR3 is TGTGCCACCGCCTCAGGGACAGACTCTGGAAACACCATATATTTT. The V gene is TRBV10-3, the J gene TRBJ1-3; 7 bases agree with TRBD1. V shed 10 bases, J shed 0 bases, and the junction held 9 bases outside the gene matches. This CDR3 has 15 amino acids. The germline V gene has CDR1 ENHRY and CDR2 SYGVKD.

The V and J genes are TRBV6-5 and TRBJ1-2; 8 bases match TRBD1. Germline lookup yields CDR1 MNHEY and CDR2 SVGAGI. V lost 6 bases and J lost 7; bases outside the gene matches: 4. This CDR3 spans 12 amino acids. The CDR3 protein is CASRDRDGGYTF. The CDR3 nucleotides are TGTGCCAGCAGGGACAGGGATGGTGGCTACACCTTC.

This sequence joins TRBV6-2 or TRBV6-3 and TRBJ2-1; TRBD2 aligns across 13 bases. After removal of 4 bases from V and 8 bases from J, the junction contained 11 bases not matched to a gene. The CDR3 sequence is 17 residues long. CDR1 is MNHEY, CDR2 SVGEGT, per germline. DNA for the CDR3: TGTGCCAGCAGTTTCTTTGGACTAGCGGGAGATTGGCATGAGCAGTTCTTC. Its translation: CASSFFGLAGDWHEQFF.

This clone was recorded only once. The rearrangement joins TRBV30 to TRBJ2-5; 9 nucleotides align to TRBD2. The CDR3 has 15 amino acids. The germline CDR1 and CDR2 sequences are GTSNPN and SVGIG (reference sequence). J lost 2 bases, V lost 3 bases, and 7 bases had no gene match. The DNA of the CDR3 is TGTGCCTGGAGATCGTCTCTAGCGGGACAAGAGACCCAGTACTTC. Translated: CAWRSSLAGQETQYF.

The V call is TRBV5-1, the J call TRBJ2-3; possibly TRBD1 for D (5 bases). CDR1 SGHRS and CDR2 YFSETQ come from the germline V gene. V lost 4 bases, J lost 1 base, and 13 bases lay in between. This CDR3 has 15 residues. The chain's CDR3 is CASSESGFGTDTQYF. The CDR3 DNA sequence: TGCGCCAGCAGCGAATCAGGGTTCGGCACAGATACGCAGTATTTT.

The chain joins TRBV5-1 to TRBJ2-5; D is possibly TRBD1 (6 bases). CDR3 length: 13 residues. Germline V gene lookup returns CDR1 SGHRS and CDR2 YFSETQ. Trimming took 4 bases from V and 5 from J, leaving 12 bases between them. The CDR3 loop is CASSLGGYETQYF. The CDR3, as DNA: TGCGCCAGCAGCCTAGGGGGATACGAGACCCAGTACTTC.

The gene calls are TRBV2 and TRBJ1-4; no clear D gene. Germline V CDR1 and CDR2: SNHLY, FYNNEI. V lost 2 bases to trimming and J lost 7 bases, with 17 bases between them. This CDR3 is built from 16 residues. For the CDR3, the DNA is TGTGCCAGCAGTGAAATAGTGGTAGCTCTCGGTGAAAAACTGTTTTTT. The encoded protein is CASSEIVVALGEKLFF.

This chain links TRBV13 with TRBJ1-2; D is uncertain. V gave up 2 bases and J gave up 4 bases, with 8 bases separating them. Germline V gene sequence: CDR1 PRHDT, CDR2 FYEKMQ (reference sequence). The CDR3 length is 13 residues. As DNA, the CDR3 is TGTGCCAGCAGCTTATCGGTTAGCTATGGCTACACCTTC. It is translated as CASSLSVSYGYTF.

This chain links TRBV4-3 with TRBJ2-4, with TRBD2 matching 7 bases. Per the germline V gene, CDR1 is LGHNA and CDR2 is YSLEER. Trimming cost V 0 bases and J 0 bases; bases outside gene matches: 5. The CDR3 has 17 amino acids. This chain's CDR3 is CASSQEVGGIAKNIQYF. DNA for the CDR3: TGCGCCAGCAGCCAAGAGGTGGGAGGGATAGCCAAAAACATTCAGTACTTC.